What follows are 18 T cell receptor beta chains derived from one specimen sequenced in a study of T cell changes during pregnancy in multiple sclerosis. Only in-frame clones appear in the TCRdb table, and some are missing; sequencing was by immunoSEQ multiplex PCR. The repertoire holds 15,000 to 25,000 clones, with roughly 85% as singletons. Specimen: CD8+ T cells from peripheral blood mononuclear cells, collected in the third trimester of pregnancy. Receptors were obtained from a female donor in good health, enrolled as a control in a pregnancy study.

V gene TRBV4-2 combines with J gene TRBJ2-2, with 8 bases that match TRBD2. The germline V gene encodes CDR1 LGHNA and CDR2 YNFKEQ. The CDR3 is 18 residues long. The junction had 9 bases not matched to a gene; V was cut back by 0 bases and J by 3 bases. The CDR3 sequence is CASSQEAAGALDTGELFF. The CDR3 coding sequence is TGTGCCAGCAGCCAAGAGGCAGCGGGGGCCCTAGACACCGGGGAGCTGTTTTTT.

This rearrangement joins TRBV2 to TRBJ2-7; the D gene is possibly TRBD1 (5 bases). This CDR3 comprises 12 residues. Germline loops: CDR1 SNHLY, CDR2 FYNNEI. V dropped 7 bases and J dropped 7 bases, with 14 bases sitting between them. The CDR3 DNA reads TGTGCCAGCATGGGAACAGGCCAGGAGCAGTACTTC. Protein: CASMGTGQEQYF.

This chain joins TRBV4-3 and TRBJ2-5; 7 nucleotides align to TRBD1. V shed 1 base and J 5 bases; nucleotides not matched to a gene: 7. The CDR3 runs 15 residues. Per the germline V gene, CDR1 is LGHNA and CDR2 is YSLEER. This CDR3 is CASSQGTARGETQYF. As DNA, the CDR3 is TGCGCCAGCAGCCAAGGGACCGCCAGGGGGGAGACCCAGTACTTC.

The rearrangement links TRBV5-1 to TRBJ1-1; D uncertain. The CDR3 runs to 14 residues. The germline V gene encodes CDR1 SGHRS and CDR2 YFSETQ. V dropped 0 bases and J dropped 0 bases, with 6 bases sitting between them. The CDR3: CASSLARLNTEAFF. The CDR3 region has the DNA TGCGCCAGCAGCTTGGCTCGGTTGAACACTGAAGCTTTCTTT.

The V call is TRBV7-6, the J call TRBJ2-7, with TRBD1 identical over 10 bases. Germline values: CDR1 SGHVS, CDR2 FNYEAQ. This CDR3 region has 13 residues. The trim removed 5 bases at V and 7 bases at J, leaving 5 bases unmatched. The CDR3 bases are TGTGCCAGCAGCACCCGGACAGGGGGGGAGCAGTACTTC. Protein: CASSTRTGGEQYF.

The rearrangement links TRBV7-9 to TRBJ2-7; D might be TRBD1 (5 bases). The CDR3 consists of 12 residues. Trimming pared 5 bases from V and 5 bases from J, leaving 10 bases between. Germline CDR1 and CDR2: SEHNR and FQNEAQ (reference sequence). In nucleotides, the CDR3 is TGTGCCAGCAGCCTAACAGGTAACGAGCAGTACTTC. Protein: CASSLTGNEQYF. The full variable domain, with the rest looked up from reference TRBV7-9 and TRBJ2-7, is DTGVSQNPRHKITKRGQNVTFRCDPISEHNRLYWYRQTLGQGPEFLTYFQNEAQLEKSRLLSDRFSAERPKGSFSTLEIQRTEQGDSAMYLCASSLTGNEQYFGPGTRLTVT.

Here the CDR3 reads CASSQTGTNEKLFF. The CDR3 bases are TGTGCCAGCAGCCAGACAGGTACTAATGAAAAACTGTTTTTT. The chain combines TRBV4-2 with TRBJ1-4; D might be TRBD1 (6 bases). V lost 3 bases, J lost 2 bases, and 7 bases lay in between. The CDR3 spans 14 residues. Germline V gene lookup returns CDR1 LGHNA and CDR2 YNFKEQ.

This clone appeared a single time. The chain has TRBV13 and TRBJ2-2, with TRBD2 as a possible D gene (5 bases). CDR1 and CDR2 from the germline V gene are PRHDT and FYEKMQ (reference sequence). The CDR3 covers 14 residues. V lost 7 bases, J lost 6 bases, and 15 bases lay in between. The CDR3 loop reads CASMLRAAPGELFF. The CDR3 DNA reads TGTGCCAGCATGTTGAGGGCGGCACCCGGGGAGCTGTTTTTT.

This clone has a handful of counts. The chain uses TRBV19 and TRBJ2-1; 11 bases are a match to TRBD2. Trimming removed 4 bases from V and 5 bases from J; junction bases left unmatched: 7. The CDR3 spans 16 residues. In germline, CDR1 is LNHDA, CDR2 SQIVND (reference sequence). This CDR3 is CASSSDSGGAHNEQFF. CDR3 nucleotides: TGTGCCAGTAGTAGTGATAGCGGGGGGGCCCACAATGAGCAGTTCTTC.

The CDR3 spells CASSEGLAGAGDTQYF. The CDR3 bases are TGTGCCAGCAGTGAGGGACTAGCGGGGGCGGGAGATACGCAGTATTTT. The chain is built from TRBV2 and TRBJ2-3; 14 bases match TRBD2. Trimming cost V 3 bases and J 5 bases; bases outside gene matches: 4. Germline V CDR1 and CDR2: SNHLY, FYNNEI. CDR3 size: 16 residues.

The rearrangement uses TRBV5-4 and TRBJ2-1, with 8 bases aligning to TRBD2. V was clipped by 0 bases and J by 2 bases; unmatched bases: 1. Per germline, CDR1 SGHNT and CDR2 YYREEE (reference sequence). The CDR3 totals 15 residues. In DNA form, the CDR3 reads TGTGCCAGCAGCTTGGACGGGGGGGCCTACAATGAGCAGTTCTTC. It translates to CASSLDGGAYNEQFF.

This rearrangement joins TRBV9 to TRBJ2-2, with D uncertain. The CDR3 sequence is 13 residues long. Looked up from germline, CDR1 is SGDLS and CDR2 is YYNGEE. Trimming cost V 0 bases and J 3 bases, with 3 bases left between them. CDR3 protein: CASSVGDTGELFF. The CDR3 DNA reads TGTGCCAGCAGCGTAGGAGACACCGGGGAGCTGTTTTTT.

The V and J genes are TRBV4-1 and TRBJ2-1, with 9 bases fitting TRBD1. Germline CDR1 is MGHRA and CDR2 is YSYEKL. CDR3 length equals 15 residues. Germline trimming cut 5 bases from V and 2 bases from J; bases unmatched to any gene: 4. The CDR3 DNA is TGCGCCAGCAGCTCCCGACAGGGGGCCTACAATGAGCAGTTCTTC. It yields the protein CASSSRQGAYNEQFF.

This clone was detected only once. V is TRBV11-1 and J is TRBJ2-7; TRBD2 aligns across 7 bases. CDR3 length: 15 amino acids. Germline V CDR1 and CDR2: SGHAT, FQDESV (reference sequence). Trimming removed 3 bases from V and 4 bases from J; junction bases left unmatched: 9. The CDR3: CASSLSGVGSYEQYF. CDR3 coding DNA: TGTGCCAGCAGCTTGAGCGGGGTGGGGTCTTACGAGCAGTACTTC.

The V call is TRBV27, the J call TRBJ1-2; TRBD1 is a possible D gene (6 bases). This CDR3 spans 15 amino acids. V was clipped by 5 bases and J by 7 bases, with 20 bases between them. Germline V lookup: CDR1 MNHEY, CDR2 SMNVEV (reference sequence). CDR3 in amino acids: CASSRPTGGAGGYTF. CDR3 coding DNA: TGTGCCAGCAGTCGGCCGACGGGGGGCGCCGGTGGCTACACCTTC.

The chain recombines TRBV10-3 with TRBJ1-1; D possibly corresponds to TRBD1 (6 bases). Germline V gene data show CDR1 as ENHRY and CDR2 as SYGVKD. The CDR3 consists of 13 residues. V gave up 6 bases and J gave up 4 bases, with 12 bases separating them. In nucleotides, the CDR3 is TGTGCCATCAGCGAGGACAGTAGCACTGAAGCTTTCTTT. This gives the protein CAISEDSSTEAFF.

The CDR3 loop reads CASRVLPHTGELFF. CDR3 nucleotide sequence: TGTGCCAGCAGAGTACTCCCACACACCGGGGAGCTGTTTTTT. V usage is TRBV28 and J usage is TRBJ2-2; no definite D call. Germline lookup yields CDR1 MDHEN and CDR2 SYDVKM. V gave up 6 bases and J gave up 3 bases, with 11 bases separating them. This CDR3 is 14 amino acids long.

V usage is TRBV9 and J usage is TRBJ2-1, with 10 bases matching TRBD2. Germline CDR1 and CDR2: SGDLS and YYNGEE. With 0 bases clipped from V and 7 bases from J, the junction kept 4 bases outside the gene matches. The CDR3 is 15 residues long. The CDR3 sequence: CASSVGGSGGNEQFF. The DNA for the CDR3 is TGTGCCAGCAGCGTAGGGGGTAGCGGGGGGAATGAGCAGTTCTTC.